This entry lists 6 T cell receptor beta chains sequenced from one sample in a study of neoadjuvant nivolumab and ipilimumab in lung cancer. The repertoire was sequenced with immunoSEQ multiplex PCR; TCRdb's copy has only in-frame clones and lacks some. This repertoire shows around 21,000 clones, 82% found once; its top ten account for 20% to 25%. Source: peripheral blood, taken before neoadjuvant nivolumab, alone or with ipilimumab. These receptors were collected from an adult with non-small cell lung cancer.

CDR3 amino acids: CASSLETVRNNEQFF. The CDR3 coding sequence is TGCGCCAGCAGCTTGGAAACGGTCAGAAACAATGAGCAGTTCTTC. V gene TRBV5-1 combines with J gene TRBJ2-1; no definite D call. The V end was cut by 0 bases, the J end by 5 bases, with 12 bases between. Germline V gives CDR1 SGHRS, CDR2 YFSETQ. The CDR3 totals 15 residues.

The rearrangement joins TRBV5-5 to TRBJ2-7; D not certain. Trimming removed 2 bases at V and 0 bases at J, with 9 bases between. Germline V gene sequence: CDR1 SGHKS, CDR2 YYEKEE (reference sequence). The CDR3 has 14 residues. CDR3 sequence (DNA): TGTGCCAGCAGCTTAGGGCGGAGCTCCTACGAGCAGTACTTC. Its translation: CASSLGRSSYEQYF. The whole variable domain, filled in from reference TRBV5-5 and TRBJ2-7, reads DAGVTQSPTHLIKTRGQQVTLRCSPISGHKSVSWYQQVLGQGPQFIFQYYEKEERGRGNFPDRFSARQFPNYSSELNVNALLLGDSALYLCASSLGRSSYEQYFGPGTRLTVT.

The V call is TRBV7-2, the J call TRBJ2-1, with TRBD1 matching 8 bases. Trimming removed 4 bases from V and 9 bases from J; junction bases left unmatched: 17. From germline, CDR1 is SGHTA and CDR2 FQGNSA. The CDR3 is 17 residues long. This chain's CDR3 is CASSSERGRGLGGEQFF. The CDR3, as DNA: TGTGCCAGCAGCTCAGAACGGGGCAGGGGGCTTGGCGGTGAGCAGTTCTTC.

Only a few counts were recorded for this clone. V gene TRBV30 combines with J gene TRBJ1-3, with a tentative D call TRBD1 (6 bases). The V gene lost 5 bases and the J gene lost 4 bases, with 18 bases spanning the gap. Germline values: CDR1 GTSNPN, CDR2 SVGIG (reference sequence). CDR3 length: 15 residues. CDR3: CAWGPARGSGNTIYF. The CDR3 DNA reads TGTGCCTGGGGCCCGGCCAGGGGCTCGGGAAACACCATATATTTT. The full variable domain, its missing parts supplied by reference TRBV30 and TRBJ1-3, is SQTIHQWPATLVQPVGSPLSLECTVEGTSNPNLYWYRQAAGRGLQLLFYSVGIGQISSEVPQNLSASRPQDRQFILSSKKLLLSDSGFYLCAWGPARGSGNTIYFGEGSWLTVV.

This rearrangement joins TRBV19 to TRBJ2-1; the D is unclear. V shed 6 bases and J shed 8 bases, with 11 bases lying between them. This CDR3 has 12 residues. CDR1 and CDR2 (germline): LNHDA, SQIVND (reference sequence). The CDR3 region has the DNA TGTGCCAGTAGAAGAAACATAGATGAGCAGTTCTTC. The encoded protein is CASRRNIDEQFF.

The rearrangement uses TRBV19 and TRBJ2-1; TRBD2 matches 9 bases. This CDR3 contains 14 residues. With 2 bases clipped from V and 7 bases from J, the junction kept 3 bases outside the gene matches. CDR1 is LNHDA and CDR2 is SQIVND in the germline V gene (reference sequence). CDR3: CASSISAGGNEQFF. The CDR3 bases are TGTGCCAGTAGTATATCGGCGGGAGGGAATGAGCAGTTCTTC.